Listed below are T cell receptor beta chains from one sample, sequenced in a study of cytomegalovirus exposure and HLA in healthy donors. The repertoire was sequenced with immunoSEQ multiplex PCR; TCRdb's copy has only in-frame clones and lacks some. Of some 150,000 clones listed, 87% are singletons. Sequencing input: PBMCs. These receptors originate from a woman aged 25 to 39 in good health and CMV-seronegative. Both conserved end residues are part of each CDR3. The D gene is left open where the match is weak. Some rows have no size entry. The others give once, few or many, or a class for an expanded clone.

clone size,D gene,J gene,V gene,CDR3 protein,CDR3 DNA
-,-,TRBJ2-7,TRBV2,CASSEAPRVYEQYF,TGTGCCAGCAGTGAAGCGCCCCGGGTCTACGAGCAGTACTTC
-,-,TRBJ2-2,TRBV4-3,CASSQAVAGITGELFF,TGCGCCAGCAGCCAAGCGGTCGCAGGGATCACCGGGGAGCTGTTTTTT
once,TRBD1,TRBJ1-4,TRBV7-9,CASSSGTGLEKLFF,TGTGCCAGCAGCTCCGGGACAGGGCTCGAAAAACTGTTTTTT
-,TRBD1,TRBJ2-5,TRBV5-1,CASSWTGTGVREQYF,TGCGCCAGCAGCTGGACAGGGACAGGGGTGAGAGAGCAGTACTTC
-,TRBD2,TRBJ2-3,TRBV5-5,CASKGGLAPPDTQYF,TGTGCCAGCAAGGGTGGACTAGCCCCCCCAGATACGCAGTATTTT
-,TRBD1,TRBJ1-2,TRBV7-9,CASSSPGTARYYGYTF,TGTGCCAGCAGCTCACCCGGGACAGCTAGATACTATGGCTACACCTTC
few,-,TRBJ1-1,TRBV7-9,CASSPMGGEVTEAFF,TGTGCCAGCAGCCCCATGGGGGGGGAGGTCACTGAAGCTTTCTTT
-,-,TRBJ1-1,TRBV19,CASSLDGRGGTEAFF,TGTGCCAGTAGTCTTGACGGCAGGGGTGGGACTGAAGCTTTCTTT
once,TRBD1,TRBJ1-4,TRBV6-6,CASSKLGQGHEKLFF,TGTGCCAGCAGCAAACTAGGACAGGGGCATGAAAAACTGTTTTTT
-,-,TRBJ1-4,TRBV15,CATSRVFSEKLFF,TGTGCCACCAGCCGGGTTTTTAGTGAAAAACTGTTTTTT
once,TRBD1,TRBJ1-3,TRBV7-2,CASSRDSLSGNTIYF,TGTGCCAGCAGCCGGGACAGCCTCTCTGGAAACACCATATATTTT
-,TRBD1,TRBJ1-2,TRBV19,CASSPASGTGIVYGYTF,TGTGCCAGTAGTCCCGCGAGCGGGACAGGGATAGTCTATGGCTACACCTTC
-,-,TRBJ1-2,TRBV7-8,CASSNPNRYGYTF,TGTGCCAGCAGCAACCCTAATCGATATGGCTACACCTTC
-,-,TRBJ1-4,TRBV28,CASSSGGGGENEKLFF,TGTGCCAGCAGTTCCGGGGGCGGGGGGGAGAATGAAAAACTGTTTTTT
-,TRBD1,TRBJ2-3,TRBV27,CASSSTGGARGSTDTQYF,TGTGCCAGCAGTTCGACAGGGGGCGCCCGAGGGTCCACAGATACGCAGTATTTT
once,-,TRBJ2-7,TRBV21-1,CASSNQGGREDEQYF,TGTGCCAGCAGCAACCAGGGTGGGCGGGAGGACGAGCAGTACTTC
-,TRBD1,TRBJ1-1,TRBV27,CASSPRTGEAFF,TGTGCCAGCAGTCCCAGGACAGGAGAAGCTTTCTTT
-,-,TRBJ1-2,TRBV30,CAWNRASYGYTF,TGTGCCTGGAACAGGGCTAGCTATGGCTACACCTTC
-,TRBD1,TRBJ1-1,TRBV7-9,CASSFDDRGNTEAFF,TGTGCCAGCAGCTTCGATGACAGGGGGAACACTGAAGCTTTCTTT
-,-,TRBJ2-3,TRBV9,CASSVGTTGTDTQYF,TGTGCCAGCAGCGTAGGTACTACTGGCACAGATACGCAGTATTTT
-,-,TRBJ2-7,TRBV30,CACNSPGLSSYEQYF,TGTGCCTGTAATTCACCGGGACTCAGCTCCTACGAGCAGTACTTC
-,TRBD1,TRBJ2-3,TRBV7-2,CASSLGLQGTADTQYF,TGTGCCAGCAGCTTAGGTCTACAGGGGACCGCAGATACGCAGTATTTT
-,-,TRBJ2-1,TRBV7-2,CASSLTGGQFF,TGTGCCAGCAGCTTAACCGGGGGGCAGTTCTTC
-,-,TRBJ2-7,TRBV27,CASSLDRLNGEQYF,TGTGCCAGCAGTTTAGACAGGCTCAACGGGGAGCAGTACTTC
-,TRBD1,TRBJ2-2,TRBV28,CASSPVTNRDRTNVANTGELFF,TGTGCCAGCAGCCCTGTGACTAACCGGGACAGGACCAATGTTGCGAACACCGGGGAGCTGTTTTTT
-,-,TRBJ1-6,TRBV9,CASSVRDMYSPLHF,TGTGCCAGCAGCGTCCGGGACATGTATTCACCCCTCCACTTT
-,-,TRBJ2-2,TRBV7-9,CASSYQDNTGELFF,TGTGCCAGCAGCTACCAGGATAACACCGGGGAGCTGTTTTTT
-,TRBD1,TRBJ1-1,TRBV6-5,CASSRGQGQAFF,TGTGCCAGCAGCCGAGGACAGGGCCAAGCTTTCTTT
-,TRBD1,TRBJ1-5,TRBV7-8,CASSLYRGRNQPQHF,TGTGCCAGCAGCTTATACAGGGGGCGCAATCAGCCCCAGCATTTT
-,-,TRBJ2-2,TRBV6-5,CASSYAGTNTGELFF,TGTGCCAGCAGTTACGCAGGGACGAACACCGGGGAGCTGTTTTTT
few,TRBD1,TRBJ2-2,TRBV5-8,CASRRGQGPPGELFF,TGTGCCAGCAGACGTGGACAGGGTCCCCCCGGGGAGCTGTTTTTT
-,TRBD1,TRBJ1-2,TRBV28,CASSLDRPIGYGYTF,TGTGCCAGCAGTTTGGACAGGCCCATCGGCTATGGCTACACCTTC